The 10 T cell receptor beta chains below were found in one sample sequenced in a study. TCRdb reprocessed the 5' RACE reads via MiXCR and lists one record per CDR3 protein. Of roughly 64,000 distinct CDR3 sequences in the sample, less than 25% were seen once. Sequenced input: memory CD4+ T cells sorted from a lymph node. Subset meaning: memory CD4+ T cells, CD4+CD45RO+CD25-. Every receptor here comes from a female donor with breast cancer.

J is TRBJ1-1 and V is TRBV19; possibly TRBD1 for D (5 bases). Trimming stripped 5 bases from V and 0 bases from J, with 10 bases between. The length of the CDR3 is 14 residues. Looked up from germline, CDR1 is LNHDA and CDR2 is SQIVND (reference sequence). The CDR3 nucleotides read TGTGCCAGTAGTCGGGGCCGAATGAACACTGAAGCTTTCTTT. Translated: CASSRGRMNTEAFF.

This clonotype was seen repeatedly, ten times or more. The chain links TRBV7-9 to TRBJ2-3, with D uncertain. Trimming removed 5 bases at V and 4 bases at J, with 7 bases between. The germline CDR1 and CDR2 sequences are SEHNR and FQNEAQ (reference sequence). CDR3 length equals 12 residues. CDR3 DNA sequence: TGTGCCAGCAGCCTGCAGTCAGATACGCAGTATTTT. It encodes CASSLQSDTQYF.

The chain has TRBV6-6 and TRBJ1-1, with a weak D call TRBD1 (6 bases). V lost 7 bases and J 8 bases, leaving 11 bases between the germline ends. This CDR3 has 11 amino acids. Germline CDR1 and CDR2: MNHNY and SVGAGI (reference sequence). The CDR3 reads CASTKGDEAFF. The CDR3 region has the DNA TGTGCCAGCACCAAGGGGGACGAAGCTTTCTTT.

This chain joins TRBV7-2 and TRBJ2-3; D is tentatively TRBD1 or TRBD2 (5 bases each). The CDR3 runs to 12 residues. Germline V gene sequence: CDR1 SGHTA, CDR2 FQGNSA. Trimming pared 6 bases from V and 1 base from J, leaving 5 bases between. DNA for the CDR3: TGTGCCAGCAGGGGGGGCACAGATACGCAGTATTTT. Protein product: CASRGGTDTQYF.

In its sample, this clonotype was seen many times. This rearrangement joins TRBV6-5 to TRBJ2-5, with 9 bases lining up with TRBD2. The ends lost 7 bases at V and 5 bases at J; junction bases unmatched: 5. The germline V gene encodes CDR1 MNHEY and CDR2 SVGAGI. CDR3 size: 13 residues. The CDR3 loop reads CASTVSGGETQYF. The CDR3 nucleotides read TGTGCCAGCACCGTTAGCGGGGGCGAGACCCAGTACTTC.

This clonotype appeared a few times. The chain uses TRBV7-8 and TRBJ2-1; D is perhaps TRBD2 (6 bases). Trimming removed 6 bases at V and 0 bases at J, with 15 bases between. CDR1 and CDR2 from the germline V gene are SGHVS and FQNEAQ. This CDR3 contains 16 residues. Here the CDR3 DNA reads TGTGCCAGCAGTTCTCGGGAGCAGAGCTCCTACAATGAGCAGTTCTTC. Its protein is CASSSREQSSYNEQFF.

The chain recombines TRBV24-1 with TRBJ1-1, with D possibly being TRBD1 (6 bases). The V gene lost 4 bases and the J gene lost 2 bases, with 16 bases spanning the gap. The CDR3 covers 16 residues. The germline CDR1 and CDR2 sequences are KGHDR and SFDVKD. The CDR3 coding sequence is TGTGCCACCAGTGACCGCTCTTGGGGGGGCAACACTGAAGCTTTCTTT. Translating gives CATSDRSWGGNTEAFF.

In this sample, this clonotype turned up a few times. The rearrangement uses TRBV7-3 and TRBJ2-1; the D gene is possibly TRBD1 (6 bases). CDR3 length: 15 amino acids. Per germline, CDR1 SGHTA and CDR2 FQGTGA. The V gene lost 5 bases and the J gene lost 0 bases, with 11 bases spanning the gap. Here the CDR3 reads CASSRQASSYNEQFF. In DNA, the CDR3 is TGTGCCAGCAGCCGACAGGCAAGCTCCTACAATGAGCAGTTCTTC.

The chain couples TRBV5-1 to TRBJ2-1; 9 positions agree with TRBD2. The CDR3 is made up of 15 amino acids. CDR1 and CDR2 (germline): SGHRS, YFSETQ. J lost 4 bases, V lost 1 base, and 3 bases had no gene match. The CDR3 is CASSLSSGEYNEQFF. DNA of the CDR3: TGCGCCAGCAGCTTGTCTAGCGGGGAGTACAATGAGCAGTTCTTC.

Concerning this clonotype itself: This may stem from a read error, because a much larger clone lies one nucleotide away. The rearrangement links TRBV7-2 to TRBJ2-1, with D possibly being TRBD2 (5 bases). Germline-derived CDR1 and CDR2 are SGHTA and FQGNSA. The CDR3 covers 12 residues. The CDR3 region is CASSTDYDEQFF. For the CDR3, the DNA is TGTGCCAGCAGCACAGACTACGATGAGCAGTTCTTC. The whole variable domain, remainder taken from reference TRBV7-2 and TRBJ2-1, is GAGVSQSPSNKVTEKGKDVELRCDPISGHTALYWYRQSLGQGLEFLIYFQGNSAPDKSGLPSDRFSAERTGGSVSTLTIQRTQQEDSAVYLCASSTDYDEQFFGPGTRLTVL.